This T cell receptor beta chain was captured by sequencing in a study of blood T cell repertoires in COVID-19. The wider study: COVID-19 samples, acute and convalescent, were from the United States, Italy and Spain.

This clone was detected once. Sequenced by immunoSEQ multiplex PCR; TCRdb stores in-frame clones only, minus some. The sample holds roughly 230,000 clones, more than 65% seen once. J lost 2 bases, V lost 5 bases, and 13 bases had no gene match. CDR3 length equals 17 residues. Germline-derived CDR1 and CDR2 are SGHAT and FQNNGV. The receptor's source is a woman older than 75 with acute or convalescent COVID-19. The chain employs TRBV11-2 and TRBJ2-3; TRBD2 agrees at 7 bases. Input material: peripheral blood. The CDR3 bases are TGTGCCAGCAGCCCTAGACTAGCAGGGATCCTCACAGATACGCAGTATTTT. It yields the protein CASSPRLAGILTDTQYF.